Shown below are 20 T cell receptor beta chains from a single sample sequenced in a study of cytomegalovirus exposure and HLA in healthy donors. The PCR made use of 60 Vbeta and 13 Jbeta primers. Assay used: immunoSEQ multiplex PCR; TCRdb lists only in-frame clones, some missing. Of 150,000 to 200,000 clones listed, about 82% are singletons. The sample comprised PBMCs. Every receptor here comes from a woman aged 25 to 39 in good health and CMV-seropositive.

The gene calls are TRBV5-1 and TRBJ2-2; 7 bases align to TRBD1. The trim removed 2 bases at V and 6 bases at J, leaving 7 bases unmatched. CDR3 size: 15 residues. Germline CDR1 and CDR2: SGHRS and YFSETQ. The CDR3 sequence is CASSFPPTGSGELFF. CDR3 DNA sequence: TGCGCCAGCAGCTTCCCCCCGACAGGGTCCGGGGAGCTGTTTTTT.

The gene calls are TRBV7-2 and TRBJ1-5; D is ambiguous. Germline V gene data show CDR1 as SGHTA and CDR2 as FQGNSA. CDR3 size: 14 residues. V was clipped by 2 bases and J by 4 bases, with 9 bases between them. CDR3 DNA: TGTGCCAGCAGCTTATTTGGGAGAAATCAGCCCCAGCATTTT. It is translated as CASSLFGRNQPQHF.

The gene calls are TRBV27 and TRBJ2-7; 8 bases line up with TRBD2. V lost 5 bases and J lost 3; bases outside the gene matches: 9. Germline V gene lookup returns CDR1 MNHEY and CDR2 SMNVEV (reference sequence). CDR3 length: 15 residues. CDR3: CASSLRSGGYYEQYF. The CDR3 DNA reads TGTGCCAGCAGTCTACGATCGGGGGGGTACTACGAGCAGTACTTC.

The chain has TRBV11-3 and TRBJ2-4; no firm D call. Germline assignment: CDR1 SGHNT and CDR2 YENEEA. Trimming removed 0 bases at V and 11 bases at J, with 11 bases between. This CDR3 has 13 amino acids. The CDR3 DNA follows: TGTGCCAGCAGCTTAGAAGCGAGGAGCCTTCAGTACTTC. Translated: CASSLEARSLQYF. The complete variable domain, with remaining parts taken from reference TRBV11-3 and TRBJ2-4, reads EAGVVQSPRYKIIEKKQPVAFWCNPISGHNTLYWYLQNLGQGPELLIRYENEEAVDDSQLPKDRFSAERLKGVDSTLKIQPAELGDSAVYLCASSLEARSLQYFGAGTRLSVL.

This chain connects TRBV5-1 to TRBJ1-1; perhaps TRBD1 as D (5 bases). Germline values: CDR1 SGHRS, CDR2 YFSETQ. The CDR3 extends over 14 amino acids. V lost 2 bases and J 2 bases, leaving 10 bases between the germline ends. In DNA, the CDR3 is TGCGCCAGCAGCTTCCAGGGATCCAACACTGAAGCTTTCTTT. It yields the protein CASSFQGSNTEAFF.

The chain has TRBV19 and TRBJ1-3; possible D gene TRBD1, 5 bases. V was clipped by 1 base and J by 0 bases, with 13 bases between them. The CDR3 loop spans 17 amino acids. Germline CDR1 is LNHDA and CDR2 is SQIVND (reference sequence). The CDR3 here is CASSIGGPGGSGNTIYF. In DNA, the CDR3 is TGTGCCAGTAGTATAGGGGGCCCAGGCGGCTCTGGAAACACCATATATTTT.

This clone has only a few counts. The V call is TRBV11-2, the J call TRBJ2-3; D unresolved. This CDR3 is built from 14 residues. V lost 1 base to trimming and J lost 0 bases, with 5 bases between them. Looked up from germline, CDR1 is SGHAT and CDR2 is FQNNGV. The DNA for the CDR3 is TGTGCCAGCAGCTTAGGAGGAAGCACAGATACGCAGTATTTT. It translates to CASSLGGSTDTQYF.

This chain uses TRBV20-1 with TRBJ1-1, with D unclear. Per the germline V gene, CDR1 is DFQATT and CDR2 is SNEGSKA (reference sequence). V was pared by 5 bases and J by 1 base, with 5 bases between. The CDR3 is 11 amino acids. CDR3: CSAVKNTEAFF. Written as DNA, the CDR3 is TGCAGTGCTGTCAAGAACACTGAAGCTTTCTTT.

This chain links TRBV7-9 with TRBJ2-6, with unresolved D. Looked up from germline, CDR1 is SEHNR and CDR2 is FQNEAQ (reference sequence). V lost 7 bases to trimming and J lost 15 bases, with 10 bases between them. The CDR3 contains 10 residues. For the CDR3, the DNA is TGTGCCAGCACCCATGAGGCCCTGACTTTC. Its protein is CASTHEALTF.

This clone appeared a single time. This chain uses TRBV4-3 with TRBJ1-3; D ambiguous. V lost 0 bases to trimming and J lost 6 bases, with 15 bases between them. Germline values: CDR1 LGHNA, CDR2 YSLEER. The CDR3 has 16 residues. CDR3: CASSQDASRSLNTIYF. The CDR3 bases are TGCGCCAGCAGCCAAGATGCGTCTCGGAGCCTAAACACCATATATTTT.

About this clone: This same CDR3 is encoded by further DNA sequences in the sample. The chain uses TRBV5-1 and TRBJ1-3; 7 bases line up with TRBD1. Looked up from germline, CDR1 is SGHRS and CDR2 is YFSETQ. This CDR3 comprises 15 residues. V lost 4 bases to trimming and J lost 0 bases; unmatched junction nucleotides: 4. CDR3 sequence reads: CASSVTGTSGNTIYF. The CDR3 region has the DNA TGCGCCAGCAGCGTGACAGGGACCTCTGGAAACACCATATATTTT.

The V gene is TRBV7-9, the J gene TRBJ1-4; TRBD1 matches 9 bases. After removal of 7 bases from V and 4 bases from J, the junction contained 13 bases not matched to a gene. The CDR3 length is 17 residues. CDR1 is SEHNR and CDR2 is FQNEAQ in the germline V gene (reference sequence). CDR3 nucleotide sequence: TGTGCCAGCATCAGACAACAGGGGGCCGGGGGTAATGAAAAACTGTTTTTT. It specifies CASIRQQGAGGNEKLFF.

The sample holds one count of this clone. This rearrangement joins TRBV16 to TRBJ1-5, with TRBD1 matching over 10 bases. J lost 9 bases, V lost 4 bases, and 6 bases had no gene match. CDR3 size: 14 residues. Germline CDR1 is KGHSY and CDR2 is FQNENV. The CDR3 here is CASSPGTGVGPQHF. DNA of the CDR3: TGTGCCAGCAGCCCCGGGACAGGGGTTGGGCCCCAGCATTTT.

Only one count was recorded for this clone. The chain carries TRBV5-6 and TRBJ1-1; D is ambiguous. Trimming left V 4 bases short and J 7 bases short, with 14 bases between. CDR3 length: 13 amino acids. Germline V gene data show CDR1 as SGHDT and CDR2 as YYEEEE. The CDR3 nucleotides are TGTGCCAGCAGCCTACCAAGCGGATTTGAAGCTTTCTTT. Its protein is CASSLPSGFEAFF.

This CDR3 is CASSVDYTGELFF. DNA of the CDR3: TGTGCCAGCAGCGTGGACTACACCGGGGAGCTGTTTTTT. The chain carries TRBV9 and TRBJ2-2; perhaps TRBD2 as D (5 bases). The V and J ends lost 2 bases and 3 bases respectively, with 5 bases between them. CDR3 length: 13 amino acids. CDR1 and CDR2 (germline): SGDLS, YYNGEE. The full variable domain, its missing parts supplied by reference TRBV9 and TRBJ2-2, is DSGVTQTPKHLITATGQRVTLRCSPRSGDLSVYWYQQSLDQGLQFLIQYYNGEERAKGNILERFSAQQFPDLHSELNLSSLELGDSALYFCASSVDYTGELFFGEGSRLTVL.

The CDR3 loop is CASSKGTAPNSPLHF. CDR3 nucleotides: TGTGCCAGCAGCAAAGGGACAGCACCTAATTCACCCCTCCACTTT. This chain links TRBV5-4 with TRBJ1-6; TRBD1 matches at 7 bases. With V trimmed by 4 bases and J by 6 bases, 7 bases remained unmatched. CDR3 length: 15 residues. Germline lookup yields CDR1 SGHNT and CDR2 YYREEE (reference sequence).

The genes are TRBV4-1 and TRBJ2-3, with 7 nucleotides matching TRBD2. The germline V gene encodes CDR1 MGHRA and CDR2 YSYEKL. The junction had 14 bases not matched to a gene; V was cut back by 3 bases and J by 5 bases. CDR3 length: 17 amino acids. Here the CDR3 DNA reads TGCGCCAGCAGCCAGACGGGGGGAGTTCTAGCAGAAGATACGCAGTATTTT. It codes for CASSQTGGVLAEDTQYF.

The V call is TRBV2, the J call TRBJ1-2; D gene ambiguous. The germline V gene has CDR1 SNHLY and CDR2 FYNNEI. Trimming stripped 5 bases from V and 5 bases from J, with 18 bases between. The CDR3 extends over 15 amino acids. In DNA form, the CDR3 reads TGTGCCAGCAGTCTGACTCAGTTCCCATTTTATGGCTACACCTTC. Translating gives CASSLTQFPFYGYTF.

The genes are TRBV7-6 and TRBJ2-1; the D is unclear. V was shortened by 10 bases and J by 0 bases, with 4 bases between the two germline ends. Germline V gene data show CDR1 as SGHVS and CDR2 as FNYEAQ. The CDR3 contains 11 residues. CDR3 bases: TGTGCCATCTCCTCCTACAATGAGCAGTTCTTC. It encodes CAISSYNEQFF.

The chain has TRBV27 and TRBJ2-3; TRBD2 aligns across 9 bases. Germline trimming cut 5 bases from V and 5 bases from J; bases unmatched to any gene: 14. This CDR3 is built from 17 residues. Germline CDR1 reads MNHEY; CDR2 reads SMNVEV (reference sequence). Here the CDR3 reads CASSPRLAGGPGDTQYF. CDR3 bases: TGTGCCAGCAGTCCTCGTCTGGCGGGGGGGCCTGGAGATACGCAGTATTTT.